This T cell receptor beta chain was recorded in a study of CD8+ T cells in alopecia areata. Germline CDR1 is MNHEY and CDR2 is SMNVEV (reference sequence). V lost 8 bases and J 7 bases, leaving 18 bases between the germline ends. This CDR3 is built from 13 residues. Extracted RNA was reverse transcribed into cDNA, the sequencing template. Data came from immunoSEQ multiplex PCR; TCRdb stores just in-frame clones and leaves some out. This table holds tens of thousands of clones, 80% to 95% found once. Treatment noted: oral pan-JAK inhibitor, 5-10 mg twice daily. The sample was CD8+ T cells sorted from blood, taken at week 24, from a patient treated with tofacitinib. The chain carries TRBV27 and TRBJ2-7, with D perhaps matching TRBD1 or TRBD2 (7 bases each). This sequence was found in a human donor with alopecia areata. The CDR3 here is CASGEGARWEQYF. The CDR3 DNA reads as TGTGCCAGCGGGGAGGGGGCGCGATGGGAGCAGTACTTC.